This is a list of T cell receptor beta chains from one sample in a study of shared clonotypes between healthy human individuals. Assay used: immunoSEQ multiplex PCR; TCRdb lists only in-frame clones, some missing. Of about 2,500,000 clones in the sample, just over 90% are singletons; the top ten hold more than 0.12%. The specimen sequenced was naive CD4+ T cells sorted from blood. The receptor source for this set is a man between 18 and 29 years old in good health. The CDR3 runs from the conserved cysteine through the conserved F or W. The D gene is left open where the match is weak. Clone size is given for some rows only: seen once, a few or many times, or a class if the clone is expanded.

DNA: TGTGCCAGCAGCCCGGGGGCCACCTTCACAGATACGCAGTATTTT; CDR3: CASSPGATFTDTQYF; J: TRBJ2-3; V: TRBV6-5; size: .; D: .
DNA: TGTGCCATCAGTGTAAAAGGGTATACCTATAATTCACCCCTCCACTTT; CDR3: CAISVKGYTYNSPLHF; J: TRBJ1-6; V: TRBV10-3; size: .; D: .
DNA: TGTGCCAGCAGCTTTTCTGGGTGGGTCACCGGGGAGCTGTTTTTT; CDR3: CASSFSGWVTGELFF; J: TRBJ2-2; V: TRBV5-6; size: .; D: .
DNA: TGTGCCAGCAGCTTAGCCCTAGCGGGGGGAAGCACAGATACGCAGTATTTT; CDR3: CASSLALAGGSTDTQYF; J: TRBJ2-3; V: TRBV7-9; size: .; D: TRBD2
DNA: TGCAGCGTTTCCGGGACAGGGAGAACAGATACGCAGTATTTT; CDR3: CSVSGTGRTDTQYF; J: TRBJ2-3; V: TRBV29-1; size: .; D: TRBD1
DNA: TGTGCCAGCAGCATACTCGGGGATCCCTACAATGAGCAGTTCTTC; CDR3: CASSILGDPYNEQFF; J: TRBJ2-1; V: TRBV9; size: .; D: .
DNA: TGTGCCAGCAGCTTCAACCCCGGGACCTTCTACACCTTC; CDR3: CASSFNPGTFYTF; J: TRBJ1-2; V: TRBV7-9; size: .; D: .
DNA: TGCGCCAGCAGCCAGAACAGTAACACTGAAGCTTTCTTT; CDR3: CASSQNSNTEAFF; J: TRBJ1-1; V: TRBV4-3; size: few; D: .
DNA: TGTGCCAGCAATGGGGCGGGCACTGAAGCTTTCTTT; CDR3: CASNGAGTEAFF; J: TRBJ1-1; V: TRBV6-1; size: .; D: .
DNA: TGTGCCAGCAGTGAACTAGAGGTAGATACGCAGTATTTT; CDR3: CASSELEVDTQYF; J: TRBJ2-3; V: TRBV2; size: .; D: .
DNA: TGTGCCAGCAGCTCCCCTGGGAGCGGGGGACACCAAGAGACCCAGTACTTC; CDR3: CASSSPGSGGHQETQYF; J: TRBJ2-5; V: TRBV7-3; size: .; D: TRBD2
DNA: TGTGCCAGCAGTGATCCGAGGTCAGGCCGCACAGATACGCAGTATTTT; CDR3: CASSDPRSGRTDTQYF; J: TRBJ2-3; V: TRBV2; size: .; D: .
DNA: TGTGCCAGCAGCTTGCTGTCTAGCGGGAGCAATGAGCAGTTCTTC; CDR3: CASSLLSSGSNEQFF; J: TRBJ2-1; V: TRBV5-4; size: .; D: TRBD2
DNA: TGCGCCAGCAGCCAAGGGGCTAGCGGGAGCTACGAGCAGTACTTC; CDR3: CASSQGASGSYEQYF; J: TRBJ2-7; V: TRBV4-1; size: .; D: TRBD2
DNA: TGTGCCAGCAGCCCGGGACAGGAATCCTACGAGCAGTACTTC; CDR3: CASSPGQESYEQYF; J: TRBJ2-7; V: TRBV7-9; size: .; D: TRBD1
DNA: TGTGCCAGCGCATGGGAGACCCAGTACTTC; CDR3: CASAWETQYF; J: TRBJ2-5; V: TRBV2; size: .; D: .
DNA: TGCGCCAGCAGCCAAGATCCAGGGGGCTATGGCTACACCTTC; CDR3: CASSQDPGGYGYTF; J: TRBJ1-2; V: TRBV4-1; size: .; D: TRBD1
DNA: TGTGCCAGCAGCTTAGAGGGAGCAGGACAGCCCCAGCATTTT; CDR3: CASSLEGAGQPQHF; J: TRBJ1-5; V: TRBV7-9; size: .; D: .
DNA: TGTGCCAGTTCAGAATTGGGCGCAGATACGCAGTATTTT; CDR3: CASSELGADTQYF; J: TRBJ2-3; V: TRBV19; size: .; D: .
DNA: TGTGCCAGTAGTAAAGGTCGCCCAGGGACGGGCCAGCCCCAGCATTTT; CDR3: CASSKGRPGTGQPQHF; J: TRBJ1-5; V: TRBV19; size: once; D: .
DNA: TGTGCCAGTAGTACAGTGGACAGTTGGAGGCCAACTAATGAAAAACTGTTTTTT; CDR3: CASSTVDSWRPTNEKLFF; J: TRBJ1-4; V: TRBV19; size: .; D: .
DNA: TGTGCCAGCAGCCCTGACACCGGTGGAGGCAATCAGCCCCAGCATTTT; CDR3: CASSPDTGGGNQPQHF; J: TRBJ1-5; V: TRBV7-6; size: .; D: .
DNA: TGTGCCACCAGCAGTCCCCGGGGCGCGTACGGCAATCAGCCCCAGCATTTT; CDR3: CATSSPRGAYGNQPQHF; J: TRBJ1-5; V: TRBV15; size: once; D: .
DNA: TGTGCCAGCAGCTTCGAGGTAAAAAGCACAGATACGCAGTATTTT; CDR3: CASSFEVKSTDTQYF; J: TRBJ2-3; V: TRBV7-8; size: once; D: .
DNA: TGTGCCAGTACCCCGGGGGGGACACTGAACACCGGGGAGCTGTTTTTT; CDR3: CASTPGGTLNTGELFF; J: TRBJ2-2; V: TRBV19; size: .; D: TRBD2
DNA: TGCGCCAGCAGCCAAGATCGCCTCCAGGGGGCCGAGCAGTACTTC; CDR3: CASSQDRLQGAEQYF; J: TRBJ2-7; V: TRBV4-1; size: .; D: TRBD1
DNA: TGTGCCAGCAGGCCTGAGTGGGAGTCCTATGGCTACACCTTC; CDR3: CASRPEWESYGYTF; J: TRBJ1-2; V: TRBV6-4; size: .; D: .
DNA: TGTGCTAGTGGTTTGAGAGCGTGGGAGCAGTACTTC; CDR3: CASGLRAWEQYF; J: TRBJ2-7; V: TRBV12-5; size: .; D: .
DNA: TGTGCCAGCAGCCTTCGGGGAAAAGGAGACACCGGGGAGCTGTTTTTT; CDR3: CASSLRGKGDTGELFF; J: TRBJ2-2; V: TRBV13; size: .; D: .
DNA: TGTGCCAGCAGTGAAACCGGGCAAGGCACTGAAGCTTTCTTT; CDR3: CASSETGQGTEAFF; J: TRBJ1-1; V: TRBV2; size: .; D: .
DNA: TGCGCCAGCAGTACGAGCGGACAGACTAACTATGGCTACACCTTC; CDR3: CASSTSGQTNYGYTF; J: TRBJ1-2; V: TRBV4-1; size: .; D: .
DNA: TGTGCCAGCAGCTGGGCAGGCTTCAATCAGCCCCAGCATTTT; CDR3: CASSWAGFNQPQHF; J: TRBJ1-5; V: TRBV7-9; size: .; D: .
DNA: TGTGCCAGCAGCGCAGGGGGCATCTCCAGGGAACCTTTCTTT; CDR3: CASSAGGISREPFF; J: TRBJ1-1; V: TRBV7-2; size: .; D: TRBD1
DNA: TGTGCCAGTAGTATGGCCAGGCGAGCCTACGAGCAGTACTTC; CDR3: CASSMARRAYEQYF; J: TRBJ2-7; V: TRBV19; size: .; D: .
DNA: TGCGCCAGCAGCGTTGGGACTAGCGGGAACGTAAACTCCTACAATGAGCAGTTCTTC; CDR3: CASSVGTSGNVNSYNEQFF; J: TRBJ2-1; V: TRBV5-1; size: .; D: TRBD2
DNA: TGTGCCAGCAGCTTTACTAGCGGGGGCACAGATACGCAGTATTTT; CDR3: CASSFTSGGTDTQYF; J: TRBJ2-3; V: TRBV5-8; size: .; D: TRBD2
DNA: TGTGCCAGCAGCCCTTTTATGTCAAGTCCAGATACGCAGTATTTT; CDR3: CASSPFMSSPDTQYF; J: TRBJ2-3; V: TRBV2; size: .; D: .
DNA: TGTGCCAGCAGCTTTGGGGGGAATCGGAACACTGAAGCTTTCTTT; CDR3: CASSFGGNRNTEAFF; J: TRBJ1-1; V: TRBV5-6; size: .; D: .
DNA: TGTGCCAGCAGTTATGGGCAGGGCAACACTGAAGCTTTCTTT; CDR3: CASSYGQGNTEAFF; J: TRBJ1-1; V: TRBV6-5; size: .; D: .
DNA: TGCGACAATCCTGGGGCAGGGGGCTTCAAAGAGACCCAGTACTTC; CDR3: CDNPGAGGFKETQYF; J: TRBJ2-5; V: TRBV28; size: .; D: TRBD1
DNA: TGTGCCAGCAGGCCGCTAGGGGAAACAGGGGGGCAGCCCCAGCATTTT; CDR3: CASRPLGETGGQPQHF; J: TRBJ1-5; V: TRBV27; size: .; D: TRBD1
DNA: TGTGCCAGCAGCCAGACGGACAGGGGGCATCGGGGCTACACCTTC; CDR3: CASSQTDRGHRGYTF; J: TRBJ1-2; V: TRBV28; size: .; D: TRBD1